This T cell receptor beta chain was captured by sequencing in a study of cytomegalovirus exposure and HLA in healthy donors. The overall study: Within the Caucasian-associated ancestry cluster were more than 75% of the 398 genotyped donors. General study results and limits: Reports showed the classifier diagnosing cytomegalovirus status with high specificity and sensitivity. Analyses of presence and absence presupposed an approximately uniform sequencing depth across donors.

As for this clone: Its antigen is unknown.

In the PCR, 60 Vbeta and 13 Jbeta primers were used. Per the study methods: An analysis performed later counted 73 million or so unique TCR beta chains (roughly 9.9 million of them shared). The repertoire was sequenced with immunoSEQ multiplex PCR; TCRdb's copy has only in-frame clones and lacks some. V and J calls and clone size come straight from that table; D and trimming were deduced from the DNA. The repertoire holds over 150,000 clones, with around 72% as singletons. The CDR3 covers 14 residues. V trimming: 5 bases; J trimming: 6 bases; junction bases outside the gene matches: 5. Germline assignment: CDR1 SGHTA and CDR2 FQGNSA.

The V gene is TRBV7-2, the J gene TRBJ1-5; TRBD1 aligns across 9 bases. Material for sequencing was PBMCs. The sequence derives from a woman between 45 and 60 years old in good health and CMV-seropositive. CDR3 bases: TGTGCCAGCAGCGAACAGGGGGCGGGTCAGCCCCAGCATTTT. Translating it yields CASSEQGAGQPQHF. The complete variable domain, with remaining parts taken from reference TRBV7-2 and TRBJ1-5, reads GAGVSQSPSNKVTEKGKDVELRCDPISGHTALYWYRQSLGQGLEFLIYFQGNSAPDKSGLPSDRFSAERTGGSVSTLTIQRTQQEDSAVYLCASSEQGAGQPQHFGDGTRLSIL.